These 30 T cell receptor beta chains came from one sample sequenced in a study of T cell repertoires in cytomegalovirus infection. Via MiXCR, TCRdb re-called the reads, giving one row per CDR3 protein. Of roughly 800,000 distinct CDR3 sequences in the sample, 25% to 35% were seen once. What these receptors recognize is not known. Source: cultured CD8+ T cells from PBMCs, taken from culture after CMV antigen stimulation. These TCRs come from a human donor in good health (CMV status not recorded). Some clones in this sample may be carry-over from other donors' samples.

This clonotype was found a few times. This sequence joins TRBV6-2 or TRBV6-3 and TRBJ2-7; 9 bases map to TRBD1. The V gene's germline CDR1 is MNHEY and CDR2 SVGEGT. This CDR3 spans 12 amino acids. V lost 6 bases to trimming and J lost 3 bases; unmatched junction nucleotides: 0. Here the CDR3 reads CASRGQGYEQYV. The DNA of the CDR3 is TGTGCCAGCAGGGGACAGGGCTACGAGCAGTACGTC.

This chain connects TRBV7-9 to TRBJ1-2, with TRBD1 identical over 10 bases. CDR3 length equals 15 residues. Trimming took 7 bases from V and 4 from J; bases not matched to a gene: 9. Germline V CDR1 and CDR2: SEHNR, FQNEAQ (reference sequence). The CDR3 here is CASNEGGQGFYGYTF. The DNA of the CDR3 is TGTGCCAGCAACGAGGGGGGACAGGGGTTCTATGGCTACACCTTC.

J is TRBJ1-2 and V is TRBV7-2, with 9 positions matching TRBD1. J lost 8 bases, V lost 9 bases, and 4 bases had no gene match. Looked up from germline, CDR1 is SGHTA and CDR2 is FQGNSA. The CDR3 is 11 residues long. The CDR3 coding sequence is TGTGCCAGTACAGGGGGCCCCGGCTACACCTTC. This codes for CASTGGPGYTF.

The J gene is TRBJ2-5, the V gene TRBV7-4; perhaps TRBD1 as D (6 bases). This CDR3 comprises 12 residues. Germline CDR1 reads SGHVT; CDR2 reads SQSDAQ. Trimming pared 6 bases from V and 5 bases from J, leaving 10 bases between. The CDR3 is CASRRQAETQYF. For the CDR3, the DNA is TGTGCCAGCAGGCGACAGGCCGAGACCCAGTACTTC.

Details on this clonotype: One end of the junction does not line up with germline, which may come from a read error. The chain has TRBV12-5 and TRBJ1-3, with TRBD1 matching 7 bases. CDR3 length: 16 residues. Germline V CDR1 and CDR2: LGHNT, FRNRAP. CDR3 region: CASGLFTGVSGNTKYF. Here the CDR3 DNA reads TGTGCTAGTGGTTTGTTTACAGGGGTCTCTGGAAACACCAAATATTTT. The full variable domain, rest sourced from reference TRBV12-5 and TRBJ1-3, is DARVTQTPRHKVTEMGQEVTMRCQPILGHNTVFWYRQTMMQGLELLAYFRNRAPLDDSGMPKDRFSAEMPDATLATLKIQPSEPRDSAVYFCASGLFTGVSGNTKYFGEGSWLTVV.

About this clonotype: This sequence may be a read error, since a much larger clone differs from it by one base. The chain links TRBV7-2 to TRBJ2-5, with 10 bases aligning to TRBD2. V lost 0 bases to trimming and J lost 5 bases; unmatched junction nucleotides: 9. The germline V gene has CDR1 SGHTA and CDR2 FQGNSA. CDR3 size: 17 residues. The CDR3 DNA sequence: TGTGCCAGCAGCTTAGCGCAGCGGGGGGGCGGGGAGGAGACCCAGTACTTC. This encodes CASSLAQRGGGEETQYF.

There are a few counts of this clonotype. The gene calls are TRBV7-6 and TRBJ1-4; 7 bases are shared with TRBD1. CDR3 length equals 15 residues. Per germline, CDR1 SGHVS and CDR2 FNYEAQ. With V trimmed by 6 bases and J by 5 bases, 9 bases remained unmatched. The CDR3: CASRLRTGPNEKLFF. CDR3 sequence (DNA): TGTGCCAGCAGGCTGCGGACAGGCCCAAATGAAAAACTGTTTTTT.

The CDR3 DNA is TGTGCCAGTAGTCCGAGTCGCCAGGCGAGTTATGGCTACACCTTC. Its translation is CASSPSRQASYGYTF. The chain is built from TRBV19 and TRBJ1-2; D gene uncertain. Germline V gene data show CDR1 as LNHDA and CDR2 as SQIVND (reference sequence). This CDR3 region has 15 residues. The ends were cut back, 5 bases at V and 5 bases at J, with 18 bases in the middle.

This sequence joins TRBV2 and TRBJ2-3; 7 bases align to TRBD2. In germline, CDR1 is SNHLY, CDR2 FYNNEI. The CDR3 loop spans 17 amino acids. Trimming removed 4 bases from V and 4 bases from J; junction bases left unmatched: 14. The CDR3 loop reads CASSGFRRTRVPDTQYF. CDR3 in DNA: TGTGCCAGCAGTGGTTTTCGTAGGACTAGGGTCCCAGATACGCAGTATTTT.

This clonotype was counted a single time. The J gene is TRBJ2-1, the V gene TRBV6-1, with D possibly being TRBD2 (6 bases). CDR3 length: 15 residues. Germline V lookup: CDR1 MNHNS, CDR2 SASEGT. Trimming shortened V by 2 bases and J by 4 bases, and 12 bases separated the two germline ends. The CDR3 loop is CASSEPGTQYNEQFF. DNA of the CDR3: TGTGCCAGCAGTGAACCCGGGACTCAGTACAATGAGCAGTTCTTC.

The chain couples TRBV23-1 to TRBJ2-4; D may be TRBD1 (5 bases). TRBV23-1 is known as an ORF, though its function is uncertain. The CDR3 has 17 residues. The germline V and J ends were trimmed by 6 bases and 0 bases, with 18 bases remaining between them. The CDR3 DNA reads TGCGCCAGCAGCCCAGGGCCAAGGGTCCTAGCCAAAAACATTCAGTACTTC. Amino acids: CASSPGPRVLAKNIQYF.

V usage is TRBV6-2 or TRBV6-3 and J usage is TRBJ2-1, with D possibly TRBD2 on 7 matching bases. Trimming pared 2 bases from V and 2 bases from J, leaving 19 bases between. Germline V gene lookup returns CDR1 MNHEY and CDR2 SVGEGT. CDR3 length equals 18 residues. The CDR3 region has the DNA TGTGCCAGCAGTTACCCCCTAGAGGGCGGGGGCCCCTACAATGAGCAGTTCTTC. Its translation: CASSYPLEGGGPYNEQFF.

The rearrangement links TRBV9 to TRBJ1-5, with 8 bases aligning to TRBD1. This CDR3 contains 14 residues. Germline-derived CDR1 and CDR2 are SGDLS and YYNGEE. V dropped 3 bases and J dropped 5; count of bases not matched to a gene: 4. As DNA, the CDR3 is TGTGCCAGCAGCGCCGGGGACAGGTATCAGCCCCAGCATTTT. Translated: CASSAGDRYQPQHF. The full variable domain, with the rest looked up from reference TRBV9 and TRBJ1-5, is DSGVTQTPKHLITATGQRVTLRCSPRSGDLSVYWYQQSLDQGLQFLIQYYNGEERAKGNILERFSAQQFPDLHSELNLSSLELGDSALYFCASSAGDRYQPQHFGDGTRLSIL.

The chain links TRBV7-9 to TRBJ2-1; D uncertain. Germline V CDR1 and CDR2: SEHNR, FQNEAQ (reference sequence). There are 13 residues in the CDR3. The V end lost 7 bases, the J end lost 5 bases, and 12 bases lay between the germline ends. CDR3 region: CASIRKRDNEQFF. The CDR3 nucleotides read TGTGCCAGCATTCGAAAAAGGGACAATGAGCAGTTCTTC.

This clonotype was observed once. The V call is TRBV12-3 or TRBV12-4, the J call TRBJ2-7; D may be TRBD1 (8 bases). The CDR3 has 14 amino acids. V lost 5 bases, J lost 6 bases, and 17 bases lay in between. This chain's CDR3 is CASSTDREGVEQYF. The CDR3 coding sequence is TGTGCCAGCAGTACGGACAGGGAGGGCGTCGAGCAGTACTTC.

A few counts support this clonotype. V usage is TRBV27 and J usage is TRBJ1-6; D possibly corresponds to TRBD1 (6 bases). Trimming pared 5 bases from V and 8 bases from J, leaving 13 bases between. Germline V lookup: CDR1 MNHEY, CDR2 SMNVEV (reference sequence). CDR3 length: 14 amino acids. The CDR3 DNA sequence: TGTGCCAGCAGTCGTCCGGGACATCATTCACCCCTCCACTTT. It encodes CASSRPGHHSPLHF.

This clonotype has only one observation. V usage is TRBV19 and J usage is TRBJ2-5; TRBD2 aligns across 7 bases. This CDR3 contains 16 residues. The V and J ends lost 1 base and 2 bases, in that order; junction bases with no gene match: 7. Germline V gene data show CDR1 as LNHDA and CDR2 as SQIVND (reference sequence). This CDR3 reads CASSIGPLALQETQYF. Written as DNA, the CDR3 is TGTGCCAGTAGTATAGGACCACTAGCGCTACAAGAGACCCAGTACTTC.

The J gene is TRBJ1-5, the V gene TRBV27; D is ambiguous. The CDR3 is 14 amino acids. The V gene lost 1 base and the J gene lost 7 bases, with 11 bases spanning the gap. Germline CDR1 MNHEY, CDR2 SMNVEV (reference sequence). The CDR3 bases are TGTGCCAGCAGTTTATTCAAAGGGTACCAGCCCCAGCATTTT. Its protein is CASSLFKGYQPQHF.

CDR3 residues: CAISESGLRTPSNIQYF. CDR3 DNA sequence: TGTGCCATCAGTGAGTCAGGTCTGAGGACCCCGTCGAACATTCAGTACTTC. The rearrangement joins TRBV10-3 to TRBJ2-4; D is uncertain. The CDR3 extends over 17 amino acids. V lost 0 bases, J lost 7 bases, and 19 bases lay in between. The germline V gene encodes CDR1 ENHRY and CDR2 SYGVKD.

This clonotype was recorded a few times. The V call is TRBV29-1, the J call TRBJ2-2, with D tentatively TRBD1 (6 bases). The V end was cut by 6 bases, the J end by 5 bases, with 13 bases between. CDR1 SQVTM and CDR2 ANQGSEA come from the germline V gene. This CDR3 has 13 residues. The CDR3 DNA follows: TGCAGCGTGGAAACAGGGCATACCGGGGAGCTGTTTTTT. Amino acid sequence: CSVETGHTGELFF.

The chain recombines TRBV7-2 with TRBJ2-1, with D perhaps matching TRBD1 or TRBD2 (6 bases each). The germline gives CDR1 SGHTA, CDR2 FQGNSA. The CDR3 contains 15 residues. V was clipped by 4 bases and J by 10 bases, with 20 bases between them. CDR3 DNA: TGTGCCAGCAGCTCAGACTCGGGGGCATTTCTCGAGCAGTTCTTC. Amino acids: CASSSDSGAFLEQFF. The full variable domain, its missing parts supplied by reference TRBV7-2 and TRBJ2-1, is GAGVSQSPSNKVTEKGKDVELRCDPISGHTALYWYRQSLGQGLEFLIYFQGNSAPDKSGLPSDRFSAERTGGSVSTLTIQRTQQEDSAVYLCASSSDSGAFLEQFFGPGTRLTVL.

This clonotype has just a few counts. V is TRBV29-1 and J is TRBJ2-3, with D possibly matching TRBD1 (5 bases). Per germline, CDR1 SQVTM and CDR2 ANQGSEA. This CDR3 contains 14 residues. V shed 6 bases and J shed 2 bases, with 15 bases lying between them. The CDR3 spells CSVLPRGDTDTQYF. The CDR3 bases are TGCAGCGTCCTCCCAAGGGGCGACACAGATACGCAGTATTTT.

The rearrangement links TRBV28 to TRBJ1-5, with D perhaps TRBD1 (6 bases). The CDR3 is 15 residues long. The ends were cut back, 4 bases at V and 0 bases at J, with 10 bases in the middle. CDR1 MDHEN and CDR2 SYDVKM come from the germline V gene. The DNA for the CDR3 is TGTGCCAGCAGTTGGGGACATTCTAGCAATCAGCCCCAGCATTTT. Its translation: CASSWGHSSNQPQHF.

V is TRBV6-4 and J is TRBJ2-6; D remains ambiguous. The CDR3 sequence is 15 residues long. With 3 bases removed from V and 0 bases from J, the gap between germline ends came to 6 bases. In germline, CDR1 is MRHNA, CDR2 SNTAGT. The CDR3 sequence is CASSESDSGANVLTF. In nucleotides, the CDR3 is TGTGCCAGCAGTGAGAGTGACTCTGGGGCCAACGTCCTGACTTTC.

CDR3 protein: CASSSFYGGTEAFF. Here the CDR3 DNA reads TGTGCCAGCAGCTCCTTCTACGGAGGCACTGAAGCTTTCTTT. This chain links TRBV7-8 with TRBJ1-1; D unresolved. V lost 4 bases, J lost 4 bases, and 13 bases lay in between. CDR3 length equals 14 residues. Germline V gene lookup returns CDR1 SGHVS and CDR2 FQNEAQ.

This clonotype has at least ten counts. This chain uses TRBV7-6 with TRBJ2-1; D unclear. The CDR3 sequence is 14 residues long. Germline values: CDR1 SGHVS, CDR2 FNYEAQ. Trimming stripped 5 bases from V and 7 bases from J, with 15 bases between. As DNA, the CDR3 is TGTGCCAGCAGCAACCGGGCCCTAAAAAATGAGCAGTTCTTC. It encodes CASSNRALKNEQFF. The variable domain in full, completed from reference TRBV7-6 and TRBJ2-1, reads GAGVSQSPRYKVTKRGQDVALRCDPISGHVSLYWYRQALGQGPEFLTYFNYEAQQDKSGLPNDRFSAERPEGSISTLTIQRTEQRDSAMYRCASSNRALKNEQFFGPGTRLTVL.

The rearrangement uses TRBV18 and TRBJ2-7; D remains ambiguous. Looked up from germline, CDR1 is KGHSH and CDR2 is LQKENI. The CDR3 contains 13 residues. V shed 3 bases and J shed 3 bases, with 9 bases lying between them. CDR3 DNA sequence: TGTGCCAGCTCACCGGGGAACCTCTACGAGCAGTACGTC. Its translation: CASSPGNLYEQYV.

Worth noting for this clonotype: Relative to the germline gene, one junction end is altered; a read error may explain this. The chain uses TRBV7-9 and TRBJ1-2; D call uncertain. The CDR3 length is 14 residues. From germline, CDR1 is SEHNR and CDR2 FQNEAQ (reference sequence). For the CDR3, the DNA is TGTGCCAGCGGCTTATATACGAGGGTCGGAGGCTACACCTTC. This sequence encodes CASGLYTRVGGYTF. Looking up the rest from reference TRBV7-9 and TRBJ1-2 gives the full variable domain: DTGVSQNPRHKITKRGQNVTFRCDPISEHNRLYWYRQTLGQGPEFLTYFQNEAQLEKSRLLSDRFSAERPKGSFSTLEIQRTEQGDSAMYLCASGLYTRVGGYTFGSGTRLTVV.

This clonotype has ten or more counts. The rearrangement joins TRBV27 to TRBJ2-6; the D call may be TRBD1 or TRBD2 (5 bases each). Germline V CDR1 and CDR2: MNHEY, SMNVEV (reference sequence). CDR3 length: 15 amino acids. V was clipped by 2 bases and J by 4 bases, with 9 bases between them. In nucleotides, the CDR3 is TGTGCCAGCAGTTTAAGCTGGGGGGGGGCCAACGTCCTGACTTTC. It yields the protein CASSLSWGGANVLTF.

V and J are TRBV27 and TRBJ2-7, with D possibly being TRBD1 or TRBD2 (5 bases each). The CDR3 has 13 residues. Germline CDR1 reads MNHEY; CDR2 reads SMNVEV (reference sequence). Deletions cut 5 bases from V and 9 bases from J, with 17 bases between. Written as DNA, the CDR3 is TGTGCCAGCAGTCCCCGGGACCCAGGGAGGCAGTACGTC. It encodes CASSPRDPGRQYV.